The rows below give T cell receptor beta chains drawn from one sample of a study of cytomegalovirus exposure and HLA in healthy donors. Only in-frame clones appear in the TCRdb table, and some are missing; sequencing was by immunoSEQ multiplex PCR. The data hold about 220,000 clones, with roughly 87% observed a single time. The specimen sequenced was PBMCs. Receptor source: a woman in her thirties or forties in good health and CMV-seropositive. Each CDR3 is given with its conserved first and last residue. A D gene is named only where the DNA matches it firmly. For some rows the clone size is stated as once, few or many, or as a class when expanded; others skip it.

clone_size | j_call | v_call | d_call | cdr3_nt | cdr3_aa
. | TRBJ2-1 | TRBV5-8 | . | TGTGCCAGCGGGACTTCCTACAATGAGCAGTTCTTC | CASGTSYNEQFF
. | TRBJ1-5 | TRBV19 | . | TGTGCCAGTAGTGTCCGGGACAATAGCAATCAGCCCCAGCATTTT | CASSVRDNSNQPQHF
. | TRBJ2-7 | TRBV11-3 | . | TGTGCCAGCAGCTTAGGCAGGGCGTCAGGCGAGCAGTACTTC | CASSLGRASGEQYF
. | TRBJ2-1 | TRBV18 | TRBD1 | TGTGCCAGCTCACCACCAAACAGGGGTATGGAGCAGTTCTTC | CASSPPNRGMEQFF
. | TRBJ2-2 | TRBV7-9 | . | TGTGCCAGCAGCTTACGAGGGAACACCGGGGAGCTGTTTTTT | CASSLRGNTGELFF
. | TRBJ1-6 | TRBV27 | TRBD1 | TGTGCCAGCAGTCTAAGGACAGGCACCAACTTCTATAATTCACCCCTCCACTTT | CASSLRTGTNFYNSPLHF
. | TRBJ1-5 | TRBV10-3 | . | TGTGCCATCAGGAGTAGCGGCCCCCAGCATTTT | CAIRSSGPQHF
. | TRBJ2-7 | TRBV7-2 | TRBD2 | TGTGCCAGCACCTTAGCGGGAGGGGTCTACGAGCAGTACTTC | CASTLAGGVYEQYF
. | TRBJ2-1 | TRBV7-9 | TRBD2 | TGTGCCAGCAGCCCATCATCTAGCGGGGTACTCAATGAGCAGTTCTTC | CASSPSSSGVLNEQFF
once | TRBJ2-2 | TRBV5-1 | TRBD1 | TGCGCCAGCGGCTTGGTGACAGGGGGATTGAACACCGGGGAGCTGTTTTTT | CASGLVTGGLNTGELFF
few | TRBJ2-1 | TRBV6-5 | . | TGTGCCAGCACGGAGGGGATTTACAATGAGCAGTTCTTC | CASTEGIYNEQFF
. | TRBJ2-7 | TRBV7-9 | TRBD2 | TGTGCCAGCAGCTTAATGGGGACTAGCGGGAGAGCCTACGAGCAGTACTTC | CASSLMGTSGRAYEQYF
few | TRBJ2-1 | TRBV7-2 | . | TGTGCCAGCAGCATGGGGGGGCTCGAGCAGTTCTTC | CASSMGGLEQFF
. | TRBJ2-1 | TRBV30 | TRBD2 | TGTGCCTGGAGGGACGCCTTGGGGGGGGAGCAGTTCTTC | CAWRDALGGEQFF